This TCR beta chain was recovered during a study of Ad26.COV2.S vaccination and SARS-CoV-2 variants. Looking at the study overall: Donor was assigned to the Ad26.COV2.S arm of trial COV1001.

Only in-frame clones appear in the TCRdb table, and some are missing; sequencing was by immunoSEQ multiplex PCR. The table shows fewer than 900,000 clones, with around 89% occurring only once. Treatment specified: 15 to 20 received Ad26.COV2.S at low or high dose, single or two shots; 5 received placebo; per-sample allocation not given. Following the first vaccine or placebo injection, samples were taken on day 63. Vaccination employed an Ad26 vector expressing the Wuhan-strain SARS-CoV-2 spike. Broader study findings: Comparable non-spike TCR breadth was observed in vaccine and placebo recipients.

A remark on this clone: Its target is unknown.

The sample was peripheral blood, taken in a trial of Ad26.COV2.S vaccine versus placebo. The TCR was taken from a person between 18 and 59 years old who received the Ad26.COV2.S COVID-19 vaccine or a placebo.

The CDR3 here is CASSYLRQGSGYTF. In nucleotides, the CDR3 is TGTGCCAGCAGTTACCTCCGACAGGGGAGTGGCTACACCTTC. This sequence joins TRBV6-2 or TRBV6-3 and TRBJ1-2, with 8 positions matching TRBD1. CDR3 length equals 14 residues. With V trimmed by 2 bases and J by 7 bases, 6 bases remained unmatched. Germline V gives CDR1 MNHEY, CDR2 SVGEGT.